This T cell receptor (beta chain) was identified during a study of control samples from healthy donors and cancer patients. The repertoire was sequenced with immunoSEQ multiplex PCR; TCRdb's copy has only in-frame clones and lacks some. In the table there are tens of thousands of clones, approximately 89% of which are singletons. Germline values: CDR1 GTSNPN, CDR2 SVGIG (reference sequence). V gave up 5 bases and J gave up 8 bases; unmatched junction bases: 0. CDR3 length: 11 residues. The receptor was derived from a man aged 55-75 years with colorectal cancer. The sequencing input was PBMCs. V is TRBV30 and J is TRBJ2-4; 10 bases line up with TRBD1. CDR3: CAWGTGDIQYF. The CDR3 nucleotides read TGTGCCTGGGGGACAGGGGACATTCAGTACTTC. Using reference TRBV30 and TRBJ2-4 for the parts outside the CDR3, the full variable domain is SQTIHQWPATLVQPVGSPLSLECTVEGTSNPNLYWYRQAAGRGLQLLFYSVGIGQISSEVPQNLSASRPQDRQFILSSKKLLLSDSGFYLCAWGTGDIQYFGAGTRLSVL.